Ten or more counts support the clone carrying this T cell receptor (beta chain). CDR3 length equals 12 residues. The germline V and J ends were trimmed by 3 bases and 3 bases, with 2 bases remaining between them. The V gene's germline CDR1 is MDHEN and CDR2 SYDVKM. The data are from a study of response to subunit inactivated influenza vaccine. Each CDR3 protein gets one entry after TCRdb re-called the RT-PCR reads with MiXCR. Of around 250,000 distinct CDR3 sequences detected, 12% appear once; the ten largest clones hold more than 7%. This TCR was sampled from a man aged 50 to 59 who received an inactivated influenza vaccine. The sample here was non-naive T cells sorted from PBMCs, taken approximately 15 days before vaccination. The chain couples TRBV28 to TRBJ2-2; no clear D gene. CDR3 amino acids: CASSFHTGELFF. DNA of the CDR3: TGTGCCAGCAGTTTCCACACCGGGGAGCTGTTTTTT.